The 22 T cell receptor beta chains below all came from one sample that was sequenced in a study of blood T cell repertoires in COVID-19. Sequencing was performed with immunoSEQ multiplex PCR; in TCRdb, only in-frame clones are kept and a portion is missing. This sample carries roughly 56,000 clones, approximately 83% of them seen once, and the ten largest clones take approximately 15%. The material sequenced was peripheral blood. Source of these receptors: a human donor in a cohort sampled during active COVID-19.

This clone was seen just once. The chain has TRBV9 and TRBJ2-5; 10 bases match TRBD1. J lost 4 bases, V lost 3 bases, and 15 bases had no gene match. Germline V gene data show CDR1 as SGDLS and CDR2 as YYNGEE. CDR3 size: 18 residues. The CDR3 DNA reads TGTGCCAGCAGCGCCACCAGACAGGGGGCAGGAGGGTCAGAGACCCAGTACTTC. This encodes CASSATRQGAGGSETQYF.

This clone was seen a handful of times. The chain carries TRBV7-3 and TRBJ2-1, with 11 bases that match TRBD2. With 6 bases clipped from V and 6 bases from J, the junction kept 4 bases outside the gene matches. The CDR3 sequence is 14 residues long. Germline CDR1 is SGHTA and CDR2 is FQGTGA. The chain's CDR3 is CASRLAGEGNEQFF. DNA of the CDR3: TGTGCCAGCAGACTAGCGGGAGAGGGCAATGAGCAGTTCTTC.

This chain links TRBV28 with TRBJ1-6; 7 bases line up with TRBD1. Germline-derived CDR1 and CDR2 are MDHEN and SYDVKM. CDR3 size: 13 residues. Trimming cost V 2 bases and J 10 bases; bases outside gene matches: 2. DNA for the CDR3: TGTGCCAGCAGTTTACTACAGGGGTCACCCCTCCACTTT. The encoded protein is CASSLLQGSPLHF.

The chain recombines TRBV18 with TRBJ1-2; D might be TRBD1 (6 bases). The CDR3 is 15 amino acids. Trimming removed 3 bases from V and 4 bases from J, with 15 bases in between. Per the germline V gene, CDR1 is KGHSH and CDR2 is LQKENI. This CDR3 is CASSPDSRSIYGYTF. In DNA, the CDR3 is TGTGCCAGCTCACCGGACAGCCGTAGTATCTATGGCTACACCTTC.

This clone was counted a single time. The chain links TRBV7-2 to TRBJ2-1; 8 positions agree with TRBD2. CDR3 length: 14 amino acids. With V trimmed by 5 bases and J by 6 bases, 6 bases remained unmatched. Germline CDR1 and CDR2: SGHTA and FQGNSA. This CDR3 reads CASSPGTRLNEQFF. CDR3 nucleotide sequence: TGTGCCAGCAGCCCCGGGACTAGACTCAATGAGCAGTTCTTC.

The chain recombines TRBV7-3 with TRBJ1-1; D remains ambiguous. The length of the CDR3 is 15 residues. Trimming cost V 5 bases and J 0 bases, with 13 bases left between them. CDR1 and CDR2 from the germline V gene are SGHTA and FQGTGA. CDR3 amino acids: CASSAAVGMNTEAFF. The CDR3 DNA follows: TGTGCCAGCAGCGCGGCGGTGGGTATGAACACTGAAGCTTTCTTT.

This chain connects TRBV27 to TRBJ2-7; the match to TRBD1 covers 11 bases. Germline values: CDR1 MNHEY, CDR2 SMNVEV (reference sequence). The CDR3 is 15 residues long. The ends lost 6 bases at V and 1 base at J; junction bases unmatched: 5. CDR3 in amino acids: CASSGQGAISYEQYF. The CDR3 region has the DNA TGTGCCAGCAGCGGACAGGGGGCGATTTCCTACGAGCAGTACTTC.

The J gene is TRBJ2-5, the V gene TRBV7-3, with D tentatively TRBD1 (6 bases). The CDR3 length is 14 residues. Trimming removed 3 bases at V and 7 bases at J, with 15 bases between. CDR1 is SGHTA, CDR2 FQGTGA, per germline. CDR3 sequence: CASSFQGREGTQYF. The CDR3 bases are TGTGCCAGCAGCTTTCAGGGGAGAGAAGGGACCCAGTACTTC.

This clone was counted a few times. V gene TRBV7-6 combines with J gene TRBJ2-3, with D tentatively TRBD2 (6 bases). The V end lost 4 bases, the J end lost 8 bases, and 10 bases lay between the germline ends. Germline CDR1 reads SGHVS; CDR2 reads FNYEAQ. This CDR3 comprises 12 residues. In nucleotides, the CDR3 is TGTGCCAGCAGCTGGAAGGAGGGTACGCAGTATTTT. It specifies CASSWKEGTQYF.

The chain carries TRBV27 and TRBJ1-6; 8 bases match TRBD1. J gave up 9 bases and V 6 bases, and 1 base lay outside the gene matches. This CDR3 has 12 amino acids. Looked up from germline, CDR1 is MNHEY and CDR2 is SMNVEV (reference sequence). CDR3 coding DNA: TGTGCCAGCAGGGACAGGGCTTCACCCCTCCACTTT. Translating it yields CASRDRASPLHF.

The chain couples TRBV5-4 to TRBJ2-7; TRBD2 agrees at 8 bases. V gave up 0 bases and J gave up 3 bases; unmatched junction bases: 8. Germline CDR1 and CDR2: SGHNT and YYREEE (reference sequence). The CDR3 runs 16 residues. The CDR3 sequence is CASSLGGTRSLYEQYF. The DNA for the CDR3 is TGTGCCAGCAGCTTGGGTGGGACTAGAAGCCTCTACGAGCAGTACTTC.

This chain uses TRBV7-8 with TRBJ1-6, with D unresolved. Germline CDR1 SGHVS, CDR2 FQNEAQ. Trimming took off 4 bases at V and 0 bases at J, with 7 bases between the two ends. The CDR3 runs to 15 residues. The CDR3 protein is CASSSSSSYNSPLHF. For the CDR3, the DNA is TGTGCCAGCAGCTCGAGTAGCTCCTATAATTCACCCCTCCACTTT. Looking up the rest from reference TRBV7-8 and TRBJ1-6 gives the full variable domain: GAGVSQSPRYKVAKRGQDVALRCDPISGHVSLFWYQQALGQGPEFLTYFQNEAQLDKSGLPSDRFFAERPEGSVSTLKIQRTQQEDSAVYLCASSSSSSYNSPLHFGNGTRLTVT.

This sequence joins TRBV7-9 and TRBJ2-3; D is unresolved. With 3 bases removed from V and 7 bases from J, the gap between germline ends came to 5 bases. The CDR3 totals 11 residues. Germline values: CDR1 SEHNR, CDR2 FQNEAQ (reference sequence). The CDR3 DNA is TGTGCCAGCAGCTTGAGTTATACGCAGTATTTT. Its translation: CASSLSYTQYF.

The chain is built from TRBV5-1 and TRBJ2-6; 12 bases are a match to TRBD1. Germline trimming cut 5 bases from V and 0 bases from J; bases unmatched to any gene: 9. Looked up from germline, CDR1 is SGHRS and CDR2 is YFSETQ. CDR3 length: 19 amino acids. The CDR3 coding sequence is TGCGCCAGCAGGTACTCAGGGGGACAGGGGGCCTCTGGGGCCAACGTCCTGACTTTC. Residues: CASRYSGGQGASGANVLTF. The full variable domain, its missing parts supplied by reference TRBV5-1 and TRBJ2-6, is KAGVTQTPRYLIKTRGQQVTLSCSPISGHRSVSWYQQTPGQGLQFLFEYFSETQRNKGNFPGRFSGRQFSNSRSEMNVSTLELGDSALYLCASRYSGGQGASGANVLTFGAGSRLTVL.

The chain combines TRBV5-1 with TRBJ2-1; D is perhaps TRBD2 (5 bases). The V end was cut by 3 bases, the J end by 6 bases, with 16 bases between. Germline CDR1 SGHRS, CDR2 YFSETQ. The CDR3 is made up of 15 amino acids. The CDR3 DNA follows: TGCGCCAGCAGCTCGGGATCCCCCCAAACCAATGAGCAGTTCTTC. This translates into CASSSGSPQTNEQFF.

The chain couples TRBV28 to TRBJ1-5; no definite D call. This CDR3 has 12 amino acids. The germline V and J ends were trimmed by 6 bases and 6 bases, with 9 bases remaining between them. From germline, CDR1 is MDHEN and CDR2 SYDVKM. The CDR3 reads CASRPTAQPQHF. The CDR3 nucleotides are TGTGCCAGCAGACCTACTGCTCAGCCCCAGCATTTT.

V and J are TRBV7-9 and TRBJ2-4, with 9 nucleotides matching TRBD1. The J segment lost 3 bases and the V segment lost 4 bases, leaving 7 bases of the junction unmatched. Per germline, CDR1 SEHNR and CDR2 FQNEAQ (reference sequence). The CDR3 covers 16 residues. In DNA, the CDR3 is TGTGCCAGCAGCTGGCGGGACAGGGATGTCAAAAACATTCAGTACTTC. Amino acids: CASSWRDRDVKNIQYF.

The chain carries TRBV29-1 and TRBJ1-2; 9 nucleotides line up with TRBD1. The V and J ends lost 3 bases and 1 base, in that order; junction bases with no gene match: 3. Germline V gene lookup returns CDR1 SQVTM and CDR2 ANQGSEA. The CDR3 loop spans 14 amino acids. CDR3 nucleotide sequence: TGCAGCGTTGATCGGGACAGGGTTAACTATGGCTACACCTTC. Protein product: CSVDRDRVNYGYTF. The whole variable domain, filled in from reference TRBV29-1 and TRBJ1-2, reads SAVISQKPSRDICQRGTSLTIQCQVDSQVTMMFWYRQQPGQSLTLIATANQGSEATYESGFVIDKFPISRPNLTFSTLTVSNMSPEDSSIYLCSVDRDRVNYGYTFGSGTRLTVV.

This chain uses TRBV14 with TRBJ2-7; 11 nucleotides line up with TRBD1. J gave up 6 bases and V 2 bases, and 6 bases lay outside the gene matches. The CDR3 contains 15 residues. CDR1 is SGHDN and CDR2 is FVKESK in the germline V gene. The CDR3: CASSQLGTGGIEQYF. CDR3 nucleotides: TGTGCCAGCAGCCAATTGGGGACAGGGGGTATCGAGCAGTACTTC. Full variable domain (outside the CDR3, taken from reference TRBV14 and TRBJ2-7): EAGVTQFPSHSVIEKGQTVTLRCDPISGHDNLYWYRRVMGKEIKFLLHFVKESKQDESGMPNNRFLAERTGGTYSTLKVQPAELEDSGVYFCASSQLGTGGIEQYFGPGTRLTVT.

The rearrangement uses TRBV9 and TRBJ2-5; 7 bases agree with TRBD2. This CDR3 is built from 17 residues. Per the germline V gene, CDR1 is SGDLS and CDR2 is YYNGEE. The V and J ends lost 1 base and 5 bases, in that order; junction bases with no gene match: 14. The CDR3 DNA reads TGTGCCAGCAGCGTACGTGCTTTGGCGGGAGAGGAGGAGACCCAGTACTTC. This gives the protein CASSVRALAGEEETQYF.

The genes are TRBV12-3 or TRBV12-4 and TRBJ1-1; D is unresolved. V lost 6 bases, J lost 1 base, and 9 bases lay in between. The CDR3 covers 13 residues. As DNA, the CDR3 is TGTGCCAGCAGGAACAGACCGAACACTGAAGCTTTCTTT. Its protein is CASRNRPNTEAFF.

This rearrangement joins TRBV4-2 to TRBJ2-1, with 15 bases aligning to TRBD2. The CDR3 is 17 amino acids. The junction had 6 bases not matched to a gene; V was cut back by 0 bases and J by 9 bases. Germline CDR1 reads LGHNA; CDR2 reads YNFKEQ. Written as DNA, the CDR3 is TGTGCCAGCAGCCAAGAGATTCAGGGACTAGCGGGGGGTGAGCAGTTCTTC. Protein: CASSQEIQGLAGGEQFF.